The source of this TCR beta chain is a study of cytomegalovirus exposure and HLA in healthy donors (dated by TCRdb to 2016 to 2017). Study-level background: An earlier analysis of around 600 of the donors reported about 250 Gb of sequence data and some 120 million unique TCR beta sequences from roughly 200 million T cells. Rather than drawing on any new phenotypic data, the later analysis identified candidate immune exposures from TCR beta sequences and the way those sequences occurred across donors. To decide whether each TCR beta V gene segment behaved as functional or pseudogenic, an earlier analysis of approximately 590 of the donors relied on high-throughput TCR beta sequencing. Along with the approximately 670-subject first cohort, a separate validation cohort of 120 different subjects was used. A later genetic analysis used genome-wide SNP genotypes for 398 of the 666 donors, treating that subset as a discovery cohort. About 330 gigabases of sequencing data and 91 million or so unique TCR sequences made up an early release that covered approximately 700 HLA-typed donors. Donor age, sex, ethnicity and CMV serostatus were collected together with the repertoire data. To predict cytomegalovirus infection status, the study brought together high-throughput TCR immunosequencing, statistical association of individual TCRs with disease status, and machine learning. To study patterns of TCR occurrence, a later analysis re-analyzed previously published TCR beta repertoires from hundreds of donors and added high-resolution HLA genotyping. The study aimed to test whether cataloging public T cell receptors could reveal signatures of past pathogen exposure. On average, around 240,000 unique TCR beta nucleotide sequences were sequenced per donor among 300 to 500 genotyped donors of the cohort, with 15% to 20% of those sequences being non-productive. A few DR-DQ haplotypes were handled as single units for association and clustering because linkage in the cohort was strong. All discovery cohort repertoires had been generated on a single sequencing platform. Using immunosequencing, the study profiled T cell repertoires from about 620 subjects and related those repertoires to cytomegalovirus serostatus. Of the approximately 370 genotyped donors, 80% to 90% were placed in the genetic ancestry cluster associated with self-reported Caucasian donors. Class I and class II HLA loci were covered by the typing at four-digit resolution. The number of donors typed differed by locus, with about 629-630 for A, B, C, DRB1 and DQB1, 522 for DQA1, 600 to 610 for DPA1, and some 470 for DPB1.

V loses 5 bases, J loses 0 bases, and the germline ends lie 14 bases apart. Its CDR3 holds 16 amino acids, cysteine through phenylalanine. Only the CDR3 portion is preserved as DNA: 48 bases, with reading frame beginning at the first base. Via the germline V gene (reference sequence), CDR1 is SEHNR and CDR2 FQNEAQ. What the authors observed across the whole study: The cohort was sequenced for TCR beta chains only, and without alpha or paired-chain data the features that could be detected were limited. Most TCR sequences were seen in very few donors, while some public TCRs were found in many individuals. Three of the identified cytomegalovirus-associated TCR beta chains were confirmed in vitro to be specific for cytomegalovirus antigens. Over 15 rarely observed V segments, including chromosome 9 orphons, were excluded from the earlier analysis of approximately 500 of the donors because counts were too low. Several of the top co-occurrence clusters appeared to be linked to parvovirus B19, influenza, CMV and Epstein-Barr virus, according to a later analysis. A later analysis found that most CMV-associated TCR beta chains appeared HLA-restricted, with HLA associations seemingly driven largely by CMV exposure. Compared with the approximately 720-donor mean, donors in an Asian-associated ancestry cluster had fewer N-insertions in productive TCRs, according to a later genetic analysis. A total of 150 or so TCR beta chains were listed by the study as associated with cytomegalovirus. In both the original and validation cohorts, the classifier was reported to diagnose cytomegalovirus status with high specificity and sensitivity. In an earlier analysis of approximately 590 of the donors, most TCR beta V segments were observed in productive rearrangements about 87% or about 30% of the time, broadly matching IMGT annotations. A further reported finding was that TCR beta sequences accurately predicted the HLA-A and HLA-B alleles for most subjects in the first cohort. According to the authors, the approach could potentially be generalized to other disease states and immunological phenotypes. Because some donors lacked HLA typing at each locus, the association tests relied only on the typed subset. A later analysis found that HLA-associated TCR beta chains were more clonally expanded and had lower generation probabilities than equally common non-associated chains. A later analysis found that TCR association rates varied across HLA loci, with DRB1 alleles showing the most associated TCRs and HLA-C alleles the fewest. At a false discovery rate of 0.05, a later analysis linked around 17,000 TCR beta sequences to specific HLA alleles. When HLA alleles, especially DR and DQ, strongly co-occurred, TCR associations were difficult to assign to individual alleles. The only immune exposure information available for the cohort was CMV serostatus. An association between a missense DCLRE1C variant and V-gene and J-gene trimming of TCR beta chains was found in a later genetic analysis and replicated in an independent cohort. Presence/absence analyses assumed roughly uniform sequencing depth across donors, an assumption that may not hold. The 87-base-pair reads could not distinguish some IMGT-functional V segments, including TRBV6-2 and TRBV6-3, so those segments were excluded. A cluster of highly shared sequence variants was judged likely to represent a technical artifact of the sequencing pipeline. Correlated functional status among segregating V segments might reflect linkage disequilibrium, but an unknown experimental factor could not be ruled out.

The cohort comprised 670 or so healthy bone marrow donors. At the time of sampling, every cohort member was nominally healthy, though immune exposures that went unrecorded were likely present. The donor was CMV seropositive and was included in the group of 250 to 300 seropositive cohort members. Each donor provided a peripheral blood sample, and peripheral blood mononuclear cells were used for TCR beta sequencing. The Qiagen DNeasy Blood Extraction Kit was used to extract genomic DNA from the blood cell samples. Libraries came from the immunoSEQ multiplex PCR assay. For the multiplex PCR, a mixture combining 60 forward primers for TCR Vbeta segments and 13 reverse primers for TCR Jbeta segments was used. The CDR3 region of rearranged TCR beta genes was amplified from genomic DNA with a multiplex PCR assay. The Illumina HiSeq System was used to sequence the amplified TCR beta libraries as 87-base-pair reads. As for the original processing: Across the roughly 670 repertoires, a later analysis counted around 80 million unique TCR beta chains, roughly 11 million of which were shared by at least two donors. To remove PCR and sequencing errors, raw reads were error-corrected and collapsed into unique sequences using a nearest-neighbor algorithm that merged closely related sequences. CDR3 sequences were aligned to IMGT reference sequences to assign V, D and J gene segments. For a sequence to be retained, at least a six-nucleotide match to both a V gene segment and a J gene segment was required. Rearrangements were classified as productive when the CDR3 lacked stop codons and remained in frame with V and J, and all other rearrangements were classified as non-productive. CDR3 was defined by IMGT convention, running from the second conserved V-encoded cysteine to the conserved J-encoded phenylalanine. Sequences without an unambiguous match to a single V gene segment were excluded from the earlier analysis of approximately 600 of the donors. An earlier analysis of several hundred of the donors classified V segments as functional when productive rearrangements were above 56.7% and as segregating when the standard deviation between donors was above 5%. A statistical classification framework was built to diagnose cytomegalovirus status from the catalog of TCR beta chain sequences. In a later analysis, V and J genes were assigned by comparing TCR nucleotide sequences against IMGT/GENE-DB human TR gene sequences. A later analysis assigned CDR3 sequences and most-parsimonious VDJ recombination scenarios with the TCRdist pipeline. In a later analysis, each TCR beta chain was defined by its CDR3 amino acid sequence together with its V-gene family, and reads without a unique V-gene family were excluded. As a way to deal with suspected cross-contamination and a sequencing artifact, a later analysis dropped more than 500 nucleotide sequences that were highly shared and had low generation probability. In a later analysis, a clonal expansion index for each public chain was calculated from normalized within-repertoire ranks of inferred template counts. Generation probabilities in a later analysis came from a VDJ recombination model fitted to out-of-frame rearrangements, and those results were checked against IGoR. Hypergeometric tests were used in a later analysis to score TCR-TCR, TCR-HLA and TCR-CMV co-occurrence, with a repertoire-size bias correction applied to the TCR pairs. In a later analysis, false discovery rates were estimated by permuting HLA or CMV assignments 20 times. A later analysis grouped co-occurring TCRs with DBSCAN, adding TCRdist sequence similarity when clustering within HLA-allele-positive subsets. For co-occurrence clustering, repertoires with fewer than 30,000 or more than 120,000 public chains were excluded, along with several repertoires with anomalous nucleotide sharing. The table was pulled from immuneACCESS by TCRdb, which kept in-frame rearrangements only. Such tables lose some clones; where checked, under half of the loss comes from unresolved V genes, and the rest has no known cause. Clone size and the V and J calls come from that table; the DNA yielded D and trimming. Recorded for this sample are approximately 160,000 clones; around 82% of them occurred a single time. Roughly 13% of the sample is taken by the ten largest.

On this clone itself: The antigen this receptor binds is unknown. No per-base quality is available; no much larger clone lies one base away.

The chain employs TRBV7-9 and TRBJ1-3; TRBD1 is a possible D gene, resting on 5 matching bases. The sequenced sample was PBMCs. The sequence came from a woman aged 45-59 years in good health and CMV-seropositive. The CDR3 region reads CASSAVVGDSGNTIYF. The bases read TGTGCCAGCAGCGCCGTTGTAGGGGACTCTGGAAACACCATATATTTT.